The rows below give T cell receptor beta chains drawn from one sample of a study of T cell responses to AZD1222 COVID-19 vaccine. Here immunoSEQ multiplex PCR was the method, and the copy in TCRdb shows in-frame clones only, minus some. Among some 95,000 clones, around nine tenths were seen once, and the ten largest hold approximately 2.6%. The starting material was peripheral blood, obtained on day 0 of MenACWY control vaccination. Receptors originate from an adult in good health. CDR3s include the opening cysteine and the closing phenylalanine or tryptophan. The D gene is left open where the match is weak. Clone size is given for some rows only: seen once, a few or many times, or a class if the clone is expanded.

size,V,J,D,CDR3,DNA
NA,TRBV7-9,TRBJ2-1,TRBD1,CASSRGQGNEQFF,TGTGCCAGCAGCAGAGGACAGGGCAATGAGCAGTTCTTC
once,TRBV11-2,TRBJ2-2,TRBD2,CASRSGLAGYTGELFF,TGTGCCAGCAGGTCAGGGCTAGCGGGGTACACCGGGGAGCTGTTTTTT
NA,TRBV3-1/TRBV3-2,TRBJ1-1,TRBD1,CASSRGQDNTEAFF,TGTGCCAGCAGCCGGGGACAGGACAACACTGAAGCTTTCTTT
few,TRBV2,TRBJ1-5,NA,CAGGTVSNQPQHF,TGTGCCGGCGGGACCGTAAGCAATCAGCCCCAGCATTTT
NA,TRBV7-2,TRBJ2-3,NA,CASSLSGADTQYF,TGTGCCAGCAGCTTATCTGGGGCAGATACGCAGTATTTT
NA,TRBV19,TRBJ1-5,TRBD1,CASSTWLGGEGNQPQHF,TGTGCCAGTAGTACGTGGTTAGGGGGCGAGGGCAATCAGCCCCAGCATTTT
few,TRBV28,TRBJ1-5,NA,CASSTTVFYQPQHF,TGTGCCAGCAGCACGACCGTGTTTTATCAGCCCCAGCATTTT
once,TRBV5-1,TRBJ2-2,TRBD2,CASSSRLAGGTGELFF,TGCGCCAGCAGCTCGAGACTAGCGGGGGGCACCGGGGAGCTGTTTTTT
NA,TRBV7-2,TRBJ1-2,NA,CASSLGHGVNYGYTF,TGTGCCAGCAGCTTAGGACACGGGGTAAACTATGGCTACACCTTC
NA,TRBV11-2,TRBJ1-2,NA,CASSLVGPDQPGGYGYTF,TGTGCCAGCAGCTTAGTTGGGCCGGATCAGCCAGGTGGATATGGCTACACCTTC
NA,TRBV5-3,TRBJ1-1,NA,CAGLSLGQAFF,TGTGCCGGCCTTTCCCTGGGGCAAGCTTTCTTT
NA,TRBV10-3,TRBJ1-5,NA,CAISESTRVSNQPQHF,TGTGCCATCAGTGAGTCGACTAGGGTGAGCAATCAGCCCCAGCATTTT
NA,TRBV29-1,TRBJ2-3,TRBD2,CSVVGGGATDTQYF,TGCAGCGTTGTGGGCGGGGGGGCCACAGATACGCAGTATTTT
NA,TRBV3-1/TRBV3-2,TRBJ1-5,NA,CASSPYGGGYQPQHF,TGTGCCAGCAGTCCCTACGGGGGTGGGTATCAGCCCCAGCATTTT
NA,TRBV9,TRBJ2-3,NA,CVVGGPDTQYF,TGTGTCGTGGGGGGACCAGATACGCAGTATTTT